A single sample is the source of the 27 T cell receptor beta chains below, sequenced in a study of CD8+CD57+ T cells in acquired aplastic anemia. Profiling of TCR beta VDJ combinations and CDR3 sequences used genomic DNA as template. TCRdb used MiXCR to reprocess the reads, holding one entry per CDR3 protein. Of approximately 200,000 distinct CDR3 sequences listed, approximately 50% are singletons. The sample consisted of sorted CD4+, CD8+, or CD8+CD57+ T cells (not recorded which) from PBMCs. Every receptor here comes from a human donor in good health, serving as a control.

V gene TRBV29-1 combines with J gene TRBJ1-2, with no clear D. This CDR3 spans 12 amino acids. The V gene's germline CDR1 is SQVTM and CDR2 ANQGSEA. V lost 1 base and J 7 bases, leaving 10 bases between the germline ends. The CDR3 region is CSVEGTPFGYTF. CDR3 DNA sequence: TGCAGCGTTGAAGGGACGCCATTTGGCTACACCTTC.

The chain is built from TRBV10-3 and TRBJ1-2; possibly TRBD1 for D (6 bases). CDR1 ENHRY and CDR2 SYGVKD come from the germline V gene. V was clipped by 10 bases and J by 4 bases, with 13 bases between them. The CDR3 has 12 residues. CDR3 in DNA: TGTGCCAGCGCAGGGGAGAGCTATGGCTACACCTTC. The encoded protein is CASAGESYGYTF.

Written as DNA, the CDR3 is TGTGCCAGTAGTATAGATCGGGGGTCTGGCTACACCTTC. It codes for CASSIDRGSGYTF. V gene TRBV19 combines with J gene TRBJ1-2; D is possibly TRBD1 (5 bases). The germline V gene encodes CDR1 LNHDA and CDR2 SQIVND (reference sequence). The CDR3 contains 13 residues. The ends were cut back, 0 bases at V and 7 bases at J, with 9 bases in the middle.

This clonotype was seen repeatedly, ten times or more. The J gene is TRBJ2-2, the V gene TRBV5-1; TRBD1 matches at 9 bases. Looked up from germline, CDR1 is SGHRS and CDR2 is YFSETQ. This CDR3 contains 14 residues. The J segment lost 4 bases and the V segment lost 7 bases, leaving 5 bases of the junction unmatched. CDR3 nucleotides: TGCGCCAGCGTGGGACAGGGCGGCACCGGGGAGCTGTTTTTT. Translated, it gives CASVGQGGTGELFF.

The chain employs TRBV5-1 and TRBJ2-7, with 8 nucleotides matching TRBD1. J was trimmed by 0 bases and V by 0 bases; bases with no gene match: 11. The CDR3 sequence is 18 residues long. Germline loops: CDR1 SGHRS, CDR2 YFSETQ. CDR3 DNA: TGCGCCAGCAGCTTGGGCCCGCCACAGGGGGTGAGCTCCTACGAGCAGTACTTC. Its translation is CASSLGPPQGVSSYEQYF.

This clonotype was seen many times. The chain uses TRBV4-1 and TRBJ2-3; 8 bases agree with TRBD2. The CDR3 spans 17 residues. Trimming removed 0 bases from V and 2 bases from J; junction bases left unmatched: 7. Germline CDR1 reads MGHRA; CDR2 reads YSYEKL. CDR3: CASSQDSATSVTDTQYF. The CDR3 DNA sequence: TGCGCCAGCAGCCAAGATAGCGCGACTAGCGTCACAGATACGCAGTATTTT.

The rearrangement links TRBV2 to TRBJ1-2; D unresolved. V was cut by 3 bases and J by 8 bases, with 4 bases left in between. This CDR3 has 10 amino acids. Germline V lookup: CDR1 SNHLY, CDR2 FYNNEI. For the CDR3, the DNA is TGTGCCAGCAGTGACAGAGGCTACACCTTC. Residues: CASSDRGYTF.

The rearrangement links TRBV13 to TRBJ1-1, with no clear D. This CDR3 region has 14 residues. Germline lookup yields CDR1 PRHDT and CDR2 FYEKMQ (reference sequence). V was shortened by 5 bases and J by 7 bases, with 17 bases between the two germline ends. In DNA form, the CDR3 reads TGTGCCAGCAGCCAAGATGTCGATGTAAGTGAAGCTTTCTTT. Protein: CASSQDVDVSEAFF. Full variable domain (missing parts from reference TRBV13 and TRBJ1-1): AAGVIQSPRHLIKEKRETATLKCYPIPRHDTVYWYQQGPGQDPQFLISFYEKMQSDKGSIPDRFSAQQFSDYHSELNMSSLELGDSALYFCASSQDVDVSEAFFGQGTRLTVV.

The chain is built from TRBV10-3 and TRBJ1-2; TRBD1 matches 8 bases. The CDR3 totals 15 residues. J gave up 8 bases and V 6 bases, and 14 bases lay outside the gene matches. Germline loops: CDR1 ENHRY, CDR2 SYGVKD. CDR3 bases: TGTGCCATCAGATTCGAGGGGGGGACAGGAGAGGGCTACACCTTC. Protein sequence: CAIRFEGGTGEGYTF.

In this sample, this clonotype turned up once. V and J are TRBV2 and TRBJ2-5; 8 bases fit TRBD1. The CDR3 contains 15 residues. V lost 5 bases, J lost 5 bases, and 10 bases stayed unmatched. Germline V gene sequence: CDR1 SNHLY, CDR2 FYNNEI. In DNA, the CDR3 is TGTGCCAGCAGTCCCTCAGGGGGCGGAGGCGAGACCCAGTACTTC. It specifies CASSPSGGGGETQYF.

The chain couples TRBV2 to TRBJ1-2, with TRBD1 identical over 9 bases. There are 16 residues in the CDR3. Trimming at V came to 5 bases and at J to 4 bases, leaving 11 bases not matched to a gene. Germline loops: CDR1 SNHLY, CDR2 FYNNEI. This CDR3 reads CASSYPGGQGSYGYTF. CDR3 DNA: TGTGCCAGCAGTTACCCCGGCGGACAGGGGAGCTATGGCTACACCTTC.

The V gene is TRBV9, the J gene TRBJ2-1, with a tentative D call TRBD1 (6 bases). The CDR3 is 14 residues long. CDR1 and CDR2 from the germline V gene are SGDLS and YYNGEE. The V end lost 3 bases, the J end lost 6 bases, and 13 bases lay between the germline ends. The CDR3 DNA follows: TGTGCCAGCAGCGCAGAGGGGGATAGCAATGAGCAGTTCTTC. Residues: CASSAEGDSNEQFF.

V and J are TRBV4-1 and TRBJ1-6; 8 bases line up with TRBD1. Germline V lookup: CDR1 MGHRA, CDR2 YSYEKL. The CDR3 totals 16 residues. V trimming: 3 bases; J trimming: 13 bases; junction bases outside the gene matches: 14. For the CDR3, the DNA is TGCGCCAGCAGCCACTCGGACAGGGACTATAGTTCGCCCCTCCACTTT. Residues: CASSHSDRDYSSPLHF.

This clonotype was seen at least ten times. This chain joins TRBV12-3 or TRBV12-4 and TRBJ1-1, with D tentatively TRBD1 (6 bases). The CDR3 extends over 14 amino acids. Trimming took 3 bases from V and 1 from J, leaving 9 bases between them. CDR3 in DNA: TGTGCCAGCAGTTTTACAGGGAGGAACACTGAAGCTTTCTTT. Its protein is CASSFTGRNTEAFF.

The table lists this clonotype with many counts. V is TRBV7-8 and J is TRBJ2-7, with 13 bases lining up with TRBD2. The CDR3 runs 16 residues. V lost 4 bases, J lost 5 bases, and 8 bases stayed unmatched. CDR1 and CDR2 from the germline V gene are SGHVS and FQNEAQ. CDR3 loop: CASSSNRLAGGNEQYF. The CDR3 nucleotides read TGTGCCAGCAGCTCAAACAGACTAGCGGGGGGTAACGAGCAGTACTTC. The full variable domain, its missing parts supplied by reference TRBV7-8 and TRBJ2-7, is GAGVSQSPRYKVAKRGQDVALRCDPISGHVSLFWYQQALGQGPEFLTYFQNEAQLDKSGLPSDRFFAERPEGSVSTLKIQRTQQEDSAVYLCASSSNRLAGGNEQYFGPGTRLTVT.

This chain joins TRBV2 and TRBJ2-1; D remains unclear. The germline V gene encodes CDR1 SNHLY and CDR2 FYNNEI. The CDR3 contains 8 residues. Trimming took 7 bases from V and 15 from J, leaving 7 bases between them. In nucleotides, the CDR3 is TGTGCCAGCAACTCGGGGTTCTTC. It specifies CASNSGFF.

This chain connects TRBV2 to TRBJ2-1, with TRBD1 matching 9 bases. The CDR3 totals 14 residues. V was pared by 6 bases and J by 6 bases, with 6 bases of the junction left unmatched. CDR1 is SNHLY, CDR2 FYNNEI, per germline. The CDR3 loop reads CASRTGQGANEQFF. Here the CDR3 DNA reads TGTGCCAGCAGGACGGGACAGGGAGCCAATGAGCAGTTCTTC.

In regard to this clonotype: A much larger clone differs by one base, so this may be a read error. The CDR3: CASSGMALKMDAQYF. In DNA form, the CDR3 reads TGTGCCAGCAGCGGAATGGCACTGAAGATGGATGCGCAGTATTTT. The gene calls are TRBV5-8 and TRBJ2-3; no firm D call. CDR1 and CDR2 from the germline V gene are SGHTS and YDEGEE. The CDR3 covers 15 residues. V lost 4 bases and J lost 10, with 22 bases in between.

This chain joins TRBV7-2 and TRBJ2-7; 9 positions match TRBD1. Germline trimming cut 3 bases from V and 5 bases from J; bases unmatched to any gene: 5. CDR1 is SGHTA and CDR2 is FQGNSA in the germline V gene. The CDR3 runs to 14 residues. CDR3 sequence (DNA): TGTGCCAGCAGCTTCAGGACAGGGGCGAACGAGCAGTACTTC. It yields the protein CASSFRTGANEQYF.

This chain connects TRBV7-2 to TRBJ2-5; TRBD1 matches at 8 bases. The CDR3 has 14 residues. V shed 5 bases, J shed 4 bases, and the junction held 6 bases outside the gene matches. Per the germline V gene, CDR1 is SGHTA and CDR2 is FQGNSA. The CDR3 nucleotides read TGTGCCAGCAGCCACCAGGGGGCAGGAGAGACCCAGTACTTC. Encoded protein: CASSHQGAGETQYF.

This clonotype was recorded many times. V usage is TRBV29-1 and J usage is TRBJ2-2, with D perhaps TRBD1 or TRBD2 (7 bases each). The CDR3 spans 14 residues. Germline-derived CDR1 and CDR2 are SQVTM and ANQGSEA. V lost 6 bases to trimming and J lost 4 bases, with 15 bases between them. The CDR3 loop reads CSVLTGRGTGELFF. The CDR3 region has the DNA TGCAGCGTCCTGACAGGGAGGGGCACCGGGGAGCTGTTTTTT.

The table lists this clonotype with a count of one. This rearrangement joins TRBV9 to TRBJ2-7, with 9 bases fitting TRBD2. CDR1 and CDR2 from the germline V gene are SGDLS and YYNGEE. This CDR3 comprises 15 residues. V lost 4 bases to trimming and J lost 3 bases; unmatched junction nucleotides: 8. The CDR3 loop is CASSPGLAQSYEQYF. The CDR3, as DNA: TGTGCCAGCAGCCCCGGACTAGCGCAAAGCTACGAGCAGTACTTC.

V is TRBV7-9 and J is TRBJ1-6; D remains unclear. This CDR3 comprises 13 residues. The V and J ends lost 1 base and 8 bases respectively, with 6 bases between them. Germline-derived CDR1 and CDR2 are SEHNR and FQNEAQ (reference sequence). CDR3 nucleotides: TGTGCCAGCAGCTTAGGCACACATTCACCCCTCCACTTT. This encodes CASSLGTHSPLHF.

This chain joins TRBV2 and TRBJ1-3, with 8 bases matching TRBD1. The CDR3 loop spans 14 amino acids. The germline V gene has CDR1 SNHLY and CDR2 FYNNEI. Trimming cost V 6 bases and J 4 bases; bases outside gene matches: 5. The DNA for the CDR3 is TGTGCCAGCAGAGGACAGGGAACGGGAAACACCATATATTTT. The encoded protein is CASRGQGTGNTIYF.

This CDR3 is CASSDGLDLHF. For the CDR3, the DNA is TGTGCCAGCAGTGATGGGCTGGACCTCCACTTT. The chain carries TRBV2 and TRBJ1-6, with D hard to call. Germline V CDR1 and CDR2: SNHLY, FYNNEI. The V and J ends lost 3 bases and 15 bases respectively, with 9 bases between them. The CDR3 has 11 amino acids.

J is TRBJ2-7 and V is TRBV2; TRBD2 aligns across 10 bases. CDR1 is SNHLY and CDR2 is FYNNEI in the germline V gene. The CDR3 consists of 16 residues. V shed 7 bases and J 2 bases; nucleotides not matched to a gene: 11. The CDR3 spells CASTPSAGGDTYEQYF. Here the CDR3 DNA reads TGTGCCAGCACCCCGTCAGCGGGGGGGGATACCTACGAGCAGTACTTC.

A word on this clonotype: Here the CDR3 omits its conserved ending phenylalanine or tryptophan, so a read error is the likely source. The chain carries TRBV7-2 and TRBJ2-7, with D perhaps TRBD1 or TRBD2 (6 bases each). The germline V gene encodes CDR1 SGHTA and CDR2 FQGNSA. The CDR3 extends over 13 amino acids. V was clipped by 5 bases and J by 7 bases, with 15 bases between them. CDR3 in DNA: TGTGCCAGCAGCCTCTCTGGGGGGCGAGAGCAGTACCTC. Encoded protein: CASSLSGGREQYL.